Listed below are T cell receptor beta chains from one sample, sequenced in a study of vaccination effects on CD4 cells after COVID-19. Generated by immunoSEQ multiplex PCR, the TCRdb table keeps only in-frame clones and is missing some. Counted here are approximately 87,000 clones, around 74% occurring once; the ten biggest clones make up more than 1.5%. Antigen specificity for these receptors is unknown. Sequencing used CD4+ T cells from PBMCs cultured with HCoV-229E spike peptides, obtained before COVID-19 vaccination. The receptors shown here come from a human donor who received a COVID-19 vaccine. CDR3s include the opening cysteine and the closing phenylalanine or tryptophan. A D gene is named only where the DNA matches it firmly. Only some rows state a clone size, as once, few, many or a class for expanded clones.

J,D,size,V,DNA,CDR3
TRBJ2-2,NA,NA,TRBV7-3,TGTGCCAGCAGCTTAAGGGACACCGGGGAGCTGTTTTTT,CASSLRDTGELFF
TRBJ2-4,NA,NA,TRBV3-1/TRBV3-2,TGTGCCAGCAGCCAAGAGGGGGCAGGCAAAAACATTCAGTACTTC,CASSQEGAGKNIQYF
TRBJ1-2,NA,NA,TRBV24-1,TGTGCCACCAGTGATTCTAAATGGGGACCAGACAGATATGGCTACACCTTC,CATSDSKWGPDRYGYTF
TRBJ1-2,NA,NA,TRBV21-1,TGTGCCAGCAGCCCTCGAGGGGACACGATCGGCTATGGCTACACCTTC,CASSPRGDTIGYGYTF
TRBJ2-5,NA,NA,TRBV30,TGTGCCTGGAGTGTACGGGGGTCCTACGGGATCTTAGAGACCCAATACTTC,CAWSVRGSYGILETQYF
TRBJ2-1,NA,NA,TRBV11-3,TGTGCCAGCAGCTCGGCCCAGGGGAGGGCTGAGCAGTTCTTC,CASSSAQGRAEQFF
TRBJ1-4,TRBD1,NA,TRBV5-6,TGTGCCAGCAGCCGATGGACAGGGGCAACTAATGAAAAACTGTTTTTT,CASSRWTGATNEKLFF
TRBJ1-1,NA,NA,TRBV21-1,TGTGCCAGCAGCCGACGGGGGGCGGACACTGAAGCTTTCTTT,CASSRRGADTEAFF
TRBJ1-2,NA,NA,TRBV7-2,TGTGCCAGCAGCTTACCGCCAACTAACTATGGCTACACCTTC,CASSLPPTNYGYTF
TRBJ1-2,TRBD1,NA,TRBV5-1,TGCGCCAGCAGCTTGCTTCAGGGACAGGGCGATGGCTACACCTTC,CASSLLQGQGDGYTF
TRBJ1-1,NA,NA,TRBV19,TGTGCCAGTAGTATCCCGGGAGTACCGTGGATGAACACTGAAGCTTTCTTT,CASSIPGVPWMNTEAFF
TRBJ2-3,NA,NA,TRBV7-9,TGTGCCAGCAGCCCTAGGCGGTTGAGGGGCCTTGTAGATACGCAGTATTTT,CASSPRRLRGLVDTQYF
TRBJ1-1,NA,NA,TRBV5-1,TGCGCCAGCAGCTTACAGGGATTAGGCACTGAAGCTTTCTTT,CASSLQGLGTEAFF
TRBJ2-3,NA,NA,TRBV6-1,TGTGCCAGCCGTGAGGGGGGCACAGATACGCAGTATTTT,CASREGGTDTQYF
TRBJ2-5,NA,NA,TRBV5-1,TGCGCCAGCAGCCCCCGGGACCTGGGTGAGACCCAGTACTTC,CASSPRDLGETQYF
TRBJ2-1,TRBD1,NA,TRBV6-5,TGTGCCAGCAGTTCGTCCGGGACAGGGTATCATGAGCAGTTCTTC,CASSSSGTGYHEQFF
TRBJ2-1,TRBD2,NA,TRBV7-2,TGTGCCAGCATCCTTAGCGGGGGGGTTTACAATGAGCAGTTCTTC,CASILSGGVYNEQFF
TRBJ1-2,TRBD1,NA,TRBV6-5,TGTGCCAGCGTCTTTGGACAGGGCGACTATGGCTACACCTTC,CASVFGQGDYGYTF
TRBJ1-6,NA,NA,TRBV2,TGTGCCAGCAGTGCGTATCAGGGGAATTCACCCCTCCACTTT,CASSAYQGNSPLHF
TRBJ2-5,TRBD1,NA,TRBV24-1,TGTGCCACCAGTGATACGGGACAGGGAGGGGAGACCCAGTACTTC,CATSDTGQGGETQYF
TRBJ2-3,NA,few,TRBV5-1,TGCGCCAGCAGCTTGGGGGGGAACACAGATACGCAGTATTTT,CASSLGGNTDTQYF
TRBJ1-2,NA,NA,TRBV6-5,TGTGCCAGCAGTTCACCGGGACACAATTTTAACTATGGCTACACCTTC,CASSSPGHNFNYGYTF
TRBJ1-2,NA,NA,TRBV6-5,TGTGCCAGCAGTTACTTGGGGACCGGTATTGGCTACACCTTC,CASSYLGTGIGYTF
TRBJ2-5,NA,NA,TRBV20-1,TGCAGTGCCAGTCGGGGGAACCAAGAGACCCAGTACTTC,CSASRGNQETQYF
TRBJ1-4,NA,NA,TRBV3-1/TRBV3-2,TGTGCCAGCAGCCAACAGGGGTCGGGTGAAAAACTGTTTTTT,CASSQQGSGEKLFF
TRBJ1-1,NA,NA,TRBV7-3,TGTGCCAGCAGCTTAAGAAGGAACACTGAAGCTTTCTTT,CASSLRRNTEAFF
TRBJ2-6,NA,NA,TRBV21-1,TGTGCCAGCAGCCGACAGGGGGCAAGCTTAGTAACTGGGGCCAACGTCCTGACTTTC,CASSRQGASLVTGANVLTF
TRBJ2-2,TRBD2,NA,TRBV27,TGTGCCAGCAGTTCACCGGGACTAGCCTATTCGAACACCGGGGAGCTGTTTTTT,CASSSPGLAYSNTGELFF
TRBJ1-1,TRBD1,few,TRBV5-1,TGCGCCAGCAGCTTATTACTGGGACAGGGCACTTTGAACACTGAAGCTTTCTTT,CASSLLLGQGTLNTEAFF
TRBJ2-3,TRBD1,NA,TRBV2,TGTGCCAGCAGGTGGACAGGGGTCACAGATACGCAGTATTTT,CASRWTGVTDTQYF
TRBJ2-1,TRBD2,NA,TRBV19,TGTGCCAGTAGGACCCGGGGGGGAGGCAATGAGCAGTTCTTC,CASRTRGGGNEQFF
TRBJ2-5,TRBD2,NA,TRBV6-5,TGTGCCAGCAAACGGGGGGGGGAAGAGACCCAGTACTTC,CASKRGGEETQYF
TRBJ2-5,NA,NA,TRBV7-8,TGTGCCAGCAGCCCACAGGGTTACACCCAGTACTTC,CASSPQGYTQYF
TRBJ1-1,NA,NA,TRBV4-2,TGTGCCAGCAGCCAATGGGGGATGAGCACTGAAGCTTTCTTT,CASSQWGMSTEAFF
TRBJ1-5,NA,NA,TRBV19,TGTGCCAGTAGTATCATCGGGGAGGTTGGCAATCAGCCCCAGCATTTT,CASSIIGEVGNQPQHF
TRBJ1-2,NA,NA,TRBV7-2,TGTGCCAGCAGTTTGGAGACCTATGGCTACACCTTC,CASSLETYGYTF
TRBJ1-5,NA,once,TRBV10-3,TGTGCCATCAGTGAGTCCCCCGGGACAAGCAATCAGCCCCAGCATTTT,CAISESPGTSNQPQHF
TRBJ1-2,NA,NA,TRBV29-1,TGCAGCGTTGACCCTGTCGGTGGCTACACCTTC,CSVDPVGGYTF
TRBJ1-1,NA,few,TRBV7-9,TGTGCCAGCAGCCTCGAGCTGAACACTGAAGCTTTCTTT,CASSLELNTEAFF
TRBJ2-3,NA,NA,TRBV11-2,TGTGCCAGCAGCTTAGACCCGACAGGTGGCGCAGATACGCAGTATTTT,CASSLDPTGGADTQYF
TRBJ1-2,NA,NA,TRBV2,TGTGCCAGCAGTACCGACAAGCGCTATGGCTACACCTTC,CASSTDKRYGYTF
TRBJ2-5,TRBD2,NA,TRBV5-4,TGTGCCAGCAGCTCCCCGGGGGGGCCCCTCCAAGAGACCCAGTACTTC,CASSSPGGPLQETQYF
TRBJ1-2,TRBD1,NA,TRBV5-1,TGCGCCAGCAGCGGGGGACAGGGAAACTATGGCTACACCTTC,CASSGGQGNYGYTF
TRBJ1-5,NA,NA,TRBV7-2,TGTGCCAGCAGCTTAAACAATCAGCCCCAGCATTTT,CASSLNNQPQHF
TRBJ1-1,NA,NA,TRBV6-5,TGTGCCAGCAGAGGGACGGCAATCAAAGGTTCTGAAGCTTTCTTT,CASRGTAIKGSEAFF
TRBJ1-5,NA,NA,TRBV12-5,TGTGCTAGTGCCTTATTCCCAAGCAATCAGCCCCAGCATTTT,CASALFPSNQPQHF
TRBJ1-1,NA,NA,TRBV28,TGTGCCAGCAGTCAACCATCATCAGGGTTAGCTGAAGCTTTCTTT,CASSQPSSGLAEAFF
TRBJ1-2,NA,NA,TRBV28,TGTGCCAGCACCCCGGTGGGCTACTATGGCTACACCTTC,CASTPVGYYGYTF
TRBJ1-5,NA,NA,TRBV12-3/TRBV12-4,TGTGCCAGCAGTCCAAGGGGACGTCAGCCCCAGCATTTT,CASSPRGRQPQHF
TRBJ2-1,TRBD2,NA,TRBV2,TGTGCCAGCATCCTACTAGCGGGGCTCCCTGAGCAGTTCTTC,CASILLAGLPEQFF
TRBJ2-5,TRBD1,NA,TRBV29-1,TGCAGCGTCAAAGACAGGGGGCGAGGAGAGACCCAGTACTTC,CSVKDRGRGETQYF
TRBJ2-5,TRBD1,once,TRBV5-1,TGCGCCAGCAGCTTGGGGGACAGGGATCAAGAGACCCAGTACTTC,CASSLGDRDQETQYF
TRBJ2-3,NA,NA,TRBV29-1,TGCAGCGTTGAAAGAGGCACAGATACGCAGTATTTT,CSVERGTDTQYF
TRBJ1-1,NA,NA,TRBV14,TGTGCCAGCAGCCAAGATCGGCTGAGGAGGCTCGACGCTTTCTTT,CASSQDRLRRLDAFF
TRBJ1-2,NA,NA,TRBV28,TGTGCCAGCAACAAACAGGGTGGTGCTAACTATGGCTACACCTTC,CASNKQGGANYGYTF
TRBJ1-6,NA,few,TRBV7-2,TGTGCCAGCAGCTCCCAACAGAATTCACCCCTCCACTTT,CASSSQQNSPLHF
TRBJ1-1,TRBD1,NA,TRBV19,TGTGCCAATAGTTACGACAGGGAGACTACTGAAGCTTTCTTT,CANSYDRETTEAFF
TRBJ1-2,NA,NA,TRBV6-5,TGTGCCAGCAGCCGTACTCGGGAGGGCAACTATGGCTACACCTTC,CASSRTREGNYGYTF
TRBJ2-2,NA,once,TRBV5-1,TGCGCCAGCAGCTTATACAGGGTAACCGACACCGGGGAGCTGTTTTTT,CASSLYRVTDTGELFF